The present TCR beta chain was sequenced within a study of circulating tumor DNA in untreated peripheral T-cell lymphoma (dated by TCRdb to the early 2020s). Study-wide conclusions, independent of this receptor: Tumor-specific clonotypes were identified in approximately 78% of patients, with identification achieved from over 85% of baseline tissues and approximately 61% of baseline serum samples.

The CDR3 contains 15 residues, cysteine and phenylalanine counted. Only the CDR3 DNA is retained, 45 bases long and in frame from the first base. The V and J ends are trimmed by 2 bases and 4 bases, leaving 12 bases between them. Based on the germline V gene (reference sequence), the CDR1 and CDR2 sequences are LNHDA and SQIVND. Tumor-specific TCR clonotypes were identified by sequencing baseline tumor tissue collected before treatment. To monitor patients with peripheral T-cell lymphoma who were getting frontline treatment on a trial, the study applied next-generation sequencing to T-cell receptor sequences. Library method: the immunoSEQ multiplex PCR assay. As stored in TCRdb, this immuneACCESS dataset retains in-frame rearrangements with V and J assigned. A fraction of the clones does not appear; measured against another copy, unresolved V genes explain less than half of the discrepancy, and the remainder lacks a known reason. The sample has 5,000 to 7,000 clones on record, about three fifths of them singletons. The ten biggest clones cover around 50% of the sample.

As for this clone: The specificity of this receptor is unknown. No much larger clone is present one base from it, and per-base qualities are unavailable.

The sequence is built from TRBV19 and TRBJ2-1, with the D gene too uncertain to name. This clonotype was sampled from a human donor with peripheral T-cell lymphoma. Sequencing used tumor tissue. The CDR3: CASSILVAGYNEQFF. The DNA is TGTGCCAGTAGTATACTGGTGGCTGGGTACAATGAGCAGTTCTTC.